These T cell receptor beta chains were read from a single sample in a study of T cells expressing NK-cell markers. TCRdb re-called the 5' RACE reads and gives one entry per CDR3 protein, without DNA. Across under 200,000 distinct CDR3 sequences, the top ten clones capture approximately 18% of the sample. Material for sequencing was blood T cells: a sorted CD56 or NKG2C T cell subset, CD4+ or CD8+ T cells, or bulk PBMC T cells (not recorded which). Every receptor here comes from a woman between 18 and 70 years old in good health. Both conserved end residues are part of each CDR3.

>TRBJ1-4|TRBV25-1
CASSESIWAGTNEKLFF
>TRBJ2-7|TRBV20-1
CSALLTVYEQYF
>TRBJ1-2|TRBV7-3
CASSADKAGVYGYTF
>TRBJ2-5|TRBV2
CASQETSETQYF
>TRBJ1-2|TRBV29-1
CSVEDLTRRYGYTF
>TRBJ2-7|TRBV11-1
CASSLARGTGTHEQYF
>TRBJ2-3|TRBV18
CASSPESFTDTQYF
>TRBJ1-3|TRBV5-1
CASSPGPQGLSGNTIYF
>TRBJ2-1|TRBV7-3
CASSLTERASGRSVDEQFF
>TRBJ1-3|TRBV5-1
CASSLGAAAGNTIYF
>TRBJ2-5|TRBV25-1
CASSAPRGHFQETQYF
>TRBJ1-2|TRBV6-1
CASTQGGPLYGYTF
>TRBJ1-2|TRBV20-1
CSPREGNRYGYTF
>TRBJ2-2|TRBV7-3
CASSLSGLAGTGELFF
>TRBJ2-7|TRBV18
CASSPPPGFSYEQYF
>TRBJ2-5|TRBV7-2
CASSLALAGVETQYF
>TRBJ2-1|TRBV20-1
CSASRQVNEQFF
>TRBJ2-7|TRBV5-1
CASSLPTSGRMNYEQYF